The 5 T cell receptor beta chains given below trace back to one sample, sequenced in a study of CD8 T cells in Susac syndrome (dated by TCRdb to between 2019 and 2020). The library was obtained by the immunoSEQ multiplex PCR assay. RNA was extracted using the RNeasy kit, and about 0.45 to 1 microgram was reverse transcribed with random hexamers. TCRdb ran its own pipeline on the public reads, namely fastp trimming at Q25 and MiXCR clone calling, and kept in-frame beta chains. Every entry covers one CDR3 protein and lists the most common genes and DNA from its rows. This sample is represented by 150,000 or so distinct CDR3 sequences; more than 95% of them were singletons. Less than 0.15% of the sample is taken by the ten largest. Sequenced: CD4+ T cells from PBMCs. These receptors were taken from a human donor with Susac syndrome.

CDR3 in amino acids: CSVGDRGNKNIQYF. CDR3 DNA sequence: TGCAGCGTTGGGGACAGGGGGAACAAAAACATTCAGTACTTC. The chain links TRBV29-1 to TRBJ2-4; 11 positions agree with TRBD1. The V gene's germline CDR1 is SQVTM and CDR2 ANQGSEA. Germline trimming cut 4 bases from V and 3 bases from J; bases unmatched to any gene: 2. This CDR3 spans 14 amino acids.

The rearrangement joins TRBV7-2 to TRBJ2-3; D tentatively fits TRBD1 or TRBD2 (6 bases each). V lost 2 bases and J 3 bases, leaving 21 bases between the germline ends. The CDR3 covers 18 residues. Germline loops: CDR1 SGHTA, CDR2 FQGNSA. The DNA for the CDR3 is TGTGCCAGCAGCTTAAGGCGGGACATAGTTCGGGCTACAGATACGCAGTATTTT. It specifies CASSLRRDIVRATDTQYF.

The CDR3 DNA sequence: TGTGCCAGCAGCGTGAGGGACAGGGGACGGGGTGAGCAGTTCTTC. Translated: CASSVRDRGRGEQFF. This chain links TRBV9 with TRBJ2-1; 10 bases line up with TRBD1. Germline loops: CDR1 SGDLS, CDR2 YYNGEE. Losses at the gene ends were 2 bases for V and 9 bases for J; bases not matched to a gene: 8. The CDR3 runs to 15 residues.

This clonotype occurred once. Compared with germline, one end of the junction differs, possibly owing to a read error. DNA of the CDR3: TGCGCCAGCAGCCAAGCGGGCGGGACCCGGCGCTTC. Its protein is CASSQAGGTRRF. The rearrangement joins TRBV4-1 to TRBJ2-5, with a tentative D call TRBD2 (6 bases). The CDR3 has 12 amino acids. Germline CDR1 and CDR2: MGHRA and YSYEKL.

The rearrangement uses TRBV3-1 and TRBJ2-5; D gene ambiguous. V was pared by 0 bases and J by 12 bases, with 5 bases between. CDR3 length: 10 amino acids. Germline lookup yields CDR1 LGHDT and CDR2 YNNKEL (reference sequence). The CDR3 sequence is CASSQEAKYF. The CDR3 bases are TGTGCCAGCAGCCAAGAGGCCAAGTACTTC.